This T cell receptor (beta chain) was identified during a study of vaccination and CD4 T cells after COVID-19. Specified time point: late sampling 161 to 241 days after vaccination in a few convalescent patients. Treatment reported: roughly 10-day PBMC culture with coronavirus spike peptide pools or control peptides (ViraFEST assay). In germline, CDR1 is SQVTM, CDR2 ANQGSEA. The CDR3 length is 16 residues. The ends lost 1 base at V and 2 bases at J; junction bases unmatched: 7. CD4+ T cells that had been cultured provided DNA sequenced with the Oncomine TCR Beta short-read assay. One entry per CDR3 protein results from TCRdb running MiXCR on the PCR reads. The sample carries around 26,000 distinct CDR3 sequences, 41% recorded once. Turning to this clonotype: Its antigen is as yet unknown.

The TCR originated in a human donor who had recovered from COVID-19. This sequence joins TRBV29-1 and TRBJ2-3; 9 positions agree with TRBD1. Here the sequenced sample was CD4+ T cells from blood, cultured in vitro, taken about 7 months after SARS-CoV-2 vaccination. The CDR3 loop is CSVEGLGQGSTDTQYF. As DNA, the CDR3 is TGCAGCGTTGAAGGCCTGGGACAGGGATCCACAGATACGCAGTATTTT.